Listed below are T cell receptor beta chains from one sample, sequenced in a study of T cell responses to AZD1222 COVID-19 vaccine. This table comes from immunoSEQ multiplex PCR, and its TCRdb copy is limited to in-frame clones, with some not included. Here the sample spans around 150,000 clones, around 88% being singletons. Sequenced here: peripheral blood, sampled on day 0 of MenACWY control vaccination. These TCRs come from an adult in good health. The CDR3 runs from the conserved cysteine through the conserved F or W.

TRBV19,TRBJ2-7,CASSIRTPGQGPYEQYF
TRBV9,TRBJ1-1,CASSVGRGGTATMNTEAFF
TRBV5-6,TRBJ2-7,CASSPGTTRSYEQYF
TRBV7-2,TRBJ1-1,CASRFQGTTEAFF
TRBV7-3,TRBJ2-5,CASSLNSASGEETQYF
TRBV20-1,TRBJ1-2,CRAGEGYTF
TRBV27,TRBJ2-7,CASSLGLAGDEQYF
TRBV15,TRBJ2-7,CATSRDPGGTYEQYF
TRBV29-1,TRBJ2-4,CSVVKTSKNIQYF
TRBV28,TRBJ2-1,CASSLLRASSYNEQFF
TRBV5-1,TRBJ2-7,CASSLAGGLYEQYF
TRBV5-8,TRBJ2-5,CASSLGQRYQETQYF
TRBV27,TRBJ2-3,CASSSSRRGTDTQYF
TRBV28,TRBJ1-4,CASSTRRGAEGKLFF
TRBV3-1/TRBV3-2,TRBJ1-2,CASSQQQRDRRGYTF
TRBV19,TRBJ1-5,CASSISDRTNQPQHF
TRBV7-2,TRBJ2-2,CASSFPSGGANTGELFF
TRBV5-1,TRBJ2-7,CASSPERDRGREQYF
TRBV10-3,TRBJ2-7,CATTSGGWNEQYF
TRBV2,TRBJ2-3,CASERGQDTQYF
TRBV27,TRBJ1-1,CASSPDSNTEAFF
TRBV7-9,TRBJ2-7,CASSLASGTKVYEQYF
TRBV29-1,TRBJ2-7,CSVSGLDEQYF
TRBV11-2,TRBJ2-7,CASSLREEASGTYEQYF
TRBV4-1,TRBJ2-1,CASSHGTGNEQFF
TRBV2,TRBJ2-7,CASTEQGTSTSF
TRBV5-5,TRBJ2-2,CASSLWLAVRGGELFF
TRBV10-2,TRBJ2-7,CASTPSGGPSYEQYF
TRBV27,TRBJ2-3,CASCGLARDTQYF
TRBV11-3,TRBJ2-5,CASTDIGTQYF
TRBV7-9,TRBJ2-7,CASSLQGGAYEQYF
TRBV11-3,TRBJ1-3,CASSLRGSAIYF
TRBV28,TRBJ1-5,CASSLGGSNQPQHF